This T cell receptor (beta chain) was captured by sequencing in a study of CD8+ T cells in alopecia areata. Study information: Twice a day, 5 to 10 mg of oral tofacitinib was administered to treated patients.

RNA extraction was followed by reverse transcription into cDNA, which acted as the sequencing template. Generated by immunoSEQ multiplex PCR, the TCRdb table keeps only in-frame clones and is missing some. The table shows 130,000 to 150,000 clones, with more than 45% occurring only once. This TCR derives from a human donor with alopecia areata. Source material: CD4+ T cells sorted from blood.

The DNA for the CDR3 is TGCAGCGTTGCCGCTAGGCCTGGATCTGGGGCCAACGTCCTGACTTTC. It encodes CSVAARPGSGANVLTF. The chain recombines TRBV29-1 with TRBJ2-6; D gene uncertain. Germline CDR1 reads SQVTM; CDR2 reads ANQGSEA. The CDR3 consists of 16 residues. Trimming left V 4 bases short and J 1 base short, with 14 bases between.